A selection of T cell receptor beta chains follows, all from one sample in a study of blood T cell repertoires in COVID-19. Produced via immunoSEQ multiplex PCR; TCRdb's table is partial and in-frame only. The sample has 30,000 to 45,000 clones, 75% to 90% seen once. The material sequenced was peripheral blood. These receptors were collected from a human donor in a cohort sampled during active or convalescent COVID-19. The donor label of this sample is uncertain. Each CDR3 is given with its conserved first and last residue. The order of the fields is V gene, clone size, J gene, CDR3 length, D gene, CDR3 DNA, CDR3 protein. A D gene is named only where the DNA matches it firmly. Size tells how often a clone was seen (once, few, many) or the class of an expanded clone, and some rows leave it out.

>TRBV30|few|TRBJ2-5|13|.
TGTGCCTGGAGTCTCCCGAACGGGGAGACCCAGTACTTC
CAWSLPNGETQYF
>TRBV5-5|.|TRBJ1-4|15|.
TGTGCCAGCAGCTCCACCGGGACTAGGGAGGAAAAACTGTTTTTT
CASSSTGTREEKLFF
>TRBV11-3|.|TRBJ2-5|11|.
TGTGCCAGCAGCTACGGGGAGACCCAGTACTTC
CASSYGETQYF
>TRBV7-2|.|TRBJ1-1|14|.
TGTGCCAGCAGCTTAGGACAGGCGAACACTGAAGCTTTCTTT
CASSLGQANTEAFF
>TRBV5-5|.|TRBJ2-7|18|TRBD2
TGTGCCAGCAGCTTGGCCCGTGGACTAGCGGGAGGATCCTACGAGCAGTACTTC
CASSLARGLAGGSYEQYF
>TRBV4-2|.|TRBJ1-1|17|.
TGTGCCAGCAGCCAAGAGATGCTCGGGACACGTAACACTGAAGCTTTCTTT
CASSQEMLGTRNTEAFF
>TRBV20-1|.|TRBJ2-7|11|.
TGCAGTGCTATGGGCCCCTACGAGCAGTACTTC
CSAMGPYEQYF
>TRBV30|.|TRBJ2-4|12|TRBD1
TGTGCCTTCACAGGGGGCCAAAACATTCAGTACTTC
CAFTGGQNIQYF
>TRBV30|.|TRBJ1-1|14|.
TGTGCCTGGAGCTGGAAAGCAGGCCTCACTGAAGCTTTCTTT
CAWSWKAGLTEAFF
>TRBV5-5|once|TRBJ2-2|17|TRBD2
TGTGCCAGCAGTTCCACTAGCGGGAGGCCTAACACCGGGGAGCTGTTTTTT
CASSSTSGRPNTGELFF
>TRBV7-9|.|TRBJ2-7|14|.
TGTGCCAGCAGCTTAGGCCTAGCGTACTACGAGCAGTACTTC
CASSLGLAYYEQYF
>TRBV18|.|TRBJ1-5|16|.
TGTGCCAGCTCACCACGAGAGGGTGGCAGCAATCAGCCCCAGCATTTT
CASSPREGGSNQPQHF
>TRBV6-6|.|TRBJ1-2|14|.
TGTGCCAGCAGTTACTTGACAGGAAGGGAGGGCTACACCTTC
CASSYLTGREGYTF
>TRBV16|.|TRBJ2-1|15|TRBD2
TGTGCCAGCACCCGCAGCGGGAGGTCTGTCAATGAGCAGTTCTTC
CASTRSGRSVNEQFF
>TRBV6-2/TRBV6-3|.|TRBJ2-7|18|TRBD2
TGTGCCAGCAACCCCCTAGCGGAGGCTTCCCAGGGCGACTACGAGCAGTACTTC
CASNPLAEASQGDYEQYF
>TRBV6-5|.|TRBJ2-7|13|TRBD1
TGTGCCAGCAGTTCAGGACAGGGCTACGAGCAGTACTTC
CASSSGQGYEQYF
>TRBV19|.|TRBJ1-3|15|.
TGTGCCAGTAGAACTCAGGGTCTCTCTGGAAACACCATATATTTT
CASRTQGLSGNTIYF
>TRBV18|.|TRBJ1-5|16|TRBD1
TGTGCCAGCTCACCTCCCGGGACAGTGGACAATCAGCCCCAGCATTTT
CASSPPGTVDNQPQHF
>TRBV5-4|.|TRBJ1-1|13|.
TGTGCCAGCAGTCCAGAAAGAAACACTGAAGCTTTCTTT
CASSPERNTEAFF
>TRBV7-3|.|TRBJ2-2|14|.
TGTGCCAGCAGCTTAGAGGGCCGCGCCGGGGAGCTGTTTTTT
CASSLEGRAGELFF
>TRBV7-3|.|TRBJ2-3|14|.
TGTGCCAGCAGCTTAGGTACTAGCACAGATACGCAGTATTTT
CASSLGTSTDTQYF
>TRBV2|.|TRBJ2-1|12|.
TGTGCCAGCGGGTACAGCCACAATGAGCAGTTCTTC
CASGYSHNEQFF
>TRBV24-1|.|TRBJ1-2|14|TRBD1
TGTGCCACCAGTGACGTAGGGGGCGCTTGGGGCTACACCTTC
CATSDVGGAWGYTF
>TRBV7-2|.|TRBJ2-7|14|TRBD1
TGTGCCAGCAGCATCTGGGACAGGCATGGCGAGCAGTACTTC
CASSIWDRHGEQYF
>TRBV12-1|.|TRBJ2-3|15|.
TGTGCCAGCAGCGTGGGACTAGCGGGCACAGATACGCAGTATTTT
CASSVGLAGTDTQYF
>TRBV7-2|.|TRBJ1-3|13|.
TGTGCCAGCAGCCTAGACTTGGGAAACACCATATATTTT
CASSLDLGNTIYF
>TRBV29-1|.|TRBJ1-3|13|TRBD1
TGCAGCGCCAGACAGGGATCTGGAAACACCATATATTTT
CSARQGSGNTIYF
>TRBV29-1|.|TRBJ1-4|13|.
TGCAGCGTAGCGGCGGCAGCTAATGAAAAACTGTTTTTT
CSVAAAANEKLFF
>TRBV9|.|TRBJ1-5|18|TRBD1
TGTGCCAGCAGCCCACCCGAATGGAGGGGGCCTAGCAATCAGCCCCAGCATTTT
CASSPPEWRGPSNQPQHF
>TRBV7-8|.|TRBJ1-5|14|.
TGTGCCAGCAGCGAGAAGTATAGCAATCAGCCCCAGCATTTT
CASSEKYSNQPQHF
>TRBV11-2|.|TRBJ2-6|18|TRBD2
TGTGCCAGCACCACCCCCACTAGCGGGATTGGTGGGGCCAACGTCCTGACTTTC
CASTTPTSGIGGANVLTF